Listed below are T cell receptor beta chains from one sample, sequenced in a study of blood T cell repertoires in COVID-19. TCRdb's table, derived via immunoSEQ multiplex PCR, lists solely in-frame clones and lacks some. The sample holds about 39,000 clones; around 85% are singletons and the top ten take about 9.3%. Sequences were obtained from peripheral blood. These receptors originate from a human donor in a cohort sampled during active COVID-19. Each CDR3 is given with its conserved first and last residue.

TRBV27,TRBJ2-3,CASSLWSGVTDTQYF
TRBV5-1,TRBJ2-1,CASSLVLAENNEQFF
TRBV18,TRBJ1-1,CASSPNFGQGRTEAFF
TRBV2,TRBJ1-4,CASSVDRGAGEKLFF
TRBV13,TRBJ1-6,CASSRPSRQGGSSPLHF
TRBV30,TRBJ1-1,CAWSGGQEAFF
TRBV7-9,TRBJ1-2,CASSSREDGYTF
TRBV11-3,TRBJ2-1,CASSLAGALSYNEQFF
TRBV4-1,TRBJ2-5,CASGGQPQETQYF
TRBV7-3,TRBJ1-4,CASSTLPPQGWNEKLFF
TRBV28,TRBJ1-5,CASSPPTGGNQPQHF
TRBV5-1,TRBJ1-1,CASSLEGGYTEAFF
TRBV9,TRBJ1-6,CASRDGTGDNSPLHF
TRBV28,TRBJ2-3,CASSQSGTGGTDTQYF
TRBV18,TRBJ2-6,CASSLGTGGVSGANVLTF
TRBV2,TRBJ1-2,CASSTPGNTVGYTF
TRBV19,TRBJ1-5,CASSTTGLSNQPQHF
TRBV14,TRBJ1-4,CASSQGGTGVGELFF
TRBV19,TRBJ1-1,CASSIGGSTEAFF
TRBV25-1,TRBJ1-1,CASPRTGGFQSTEAFF
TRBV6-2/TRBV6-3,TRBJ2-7,CASSYPGTGTYEQYF
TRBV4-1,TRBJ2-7,CASSQGGGAYEQYF